The clone carrying this TCR beta chain was seen more than once but under ten times. Gene names follow the mouse nomenclature. Read sequence stops 4 residues before the CDR3 end, and the germline J gene provides the missing end. The data derive from a study of CD8+ T cells in alopecia areata. CDR3 size: 15 residues. V was cut by 1 base and J by 4 bases, with 11 bases left in between. CDR1 and CDR2 (germline): NSHNY, SYGAGN. Researchers sorted pooled cutaneous lymph node cells on the basis of CD4, CD8alpha, NKG2D, NKG2ACE and other markers. Once RNA had been extracted, it was reverse transcribed into cDNA to act as the sequencing template. Sequencing was performed with immunoSEQ multiplex PCR; in TCRdb, only in-frame clones are kept and a portion is missing. This sample carries about 270,000 clones and no singletons, and roughly 1.2% goes to the top ten.

The source is a C3H/HeJ mouse with alopecia areata. The mice in this strain carry MHC haplotype H2-k. The sequencing sample was made of CD4+ T cells sorted from a lymph node. The chain carries TRBV13-1 and TRBJ2-2, with a tentative D call TRBD1 (5 bases). The CDR3 is CASSDPGRGTGQLYF. Incomplete CDR3 DNA: TGTGCCAGCAGTGATCCAGGGAGGGGCACCGGG.